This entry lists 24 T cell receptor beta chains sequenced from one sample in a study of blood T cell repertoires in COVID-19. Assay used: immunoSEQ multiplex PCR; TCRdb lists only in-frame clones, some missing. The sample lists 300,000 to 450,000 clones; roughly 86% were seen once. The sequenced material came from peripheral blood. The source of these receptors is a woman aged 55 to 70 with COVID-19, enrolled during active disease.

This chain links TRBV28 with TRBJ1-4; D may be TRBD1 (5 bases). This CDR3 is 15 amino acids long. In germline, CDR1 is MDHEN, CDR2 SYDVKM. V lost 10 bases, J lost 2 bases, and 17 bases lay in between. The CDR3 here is CATGVGGRTNEKLFF. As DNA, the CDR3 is TGTGCCACCGGAGTCGGGGGAAGGACTAATGAAAAACTGTTTTTT.

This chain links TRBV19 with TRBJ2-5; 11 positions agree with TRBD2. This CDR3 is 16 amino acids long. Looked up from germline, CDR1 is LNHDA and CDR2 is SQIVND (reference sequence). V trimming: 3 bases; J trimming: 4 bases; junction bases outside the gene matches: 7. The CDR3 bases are TGTGCCAGTAGTATGGGAGAGGGGACTAGCGGAGAGACCCAGTACTTC. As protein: CASSMGEGTSGETQYF.

CDR3 amino acids: CASRHHGQGEETQYF. CDR3 DNA sequence: TGTGCCAGCAGACACCACGGACAGGGGGAAGAGACCCAGTACTTC. This chain joins TRBV13 and TRBJ2-5; 10 bases line up with TRBD1. The germline CDR1 and CDR2 sequences are PRHDT and FYEKMQ (reference sequence). The CDR3 sequence is 15 residues long. V lost 6 bases, J lost 3 bases, and 7 bases stayed unmatched. The full variable domain, rest sourced from reference TRBV13 and TRBJ2-5, is AAGVIQSPRHLIKEKRETATLKCYPIPRHDTVYWYQQGPGQDPQFLISFYEKMQSDKGSIPDRFSAQQFSDYHSELNMSSLELGDSALYFCASRHHGQGEETQYFGPGTRLLVL.

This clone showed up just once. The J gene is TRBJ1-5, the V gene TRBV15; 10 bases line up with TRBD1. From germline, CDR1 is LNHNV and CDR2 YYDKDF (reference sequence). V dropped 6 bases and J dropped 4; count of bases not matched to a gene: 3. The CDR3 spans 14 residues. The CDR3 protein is CATRGQGINQPQHF. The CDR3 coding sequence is TGTGCCACCAGGGGACAGGGGATTAATCAGCCCCAGCATTTT. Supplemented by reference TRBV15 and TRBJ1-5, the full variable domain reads DAMVIQNPRYQVTQFGKPVTLSCSQTLNHNVMYWYQQKSSQAPKLLFHYYDKDFNNEADTPDNFQSRRPNTSFCFLDIRSPGLGDTAMYLCATRGQGINQPQHFGDGTRLSIL.

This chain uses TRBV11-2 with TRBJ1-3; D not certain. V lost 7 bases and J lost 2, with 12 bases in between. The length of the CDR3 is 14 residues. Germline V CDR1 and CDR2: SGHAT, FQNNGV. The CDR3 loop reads CASTRTRAGNTIYF. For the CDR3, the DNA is TGTGCCAGCACCAGAACCCGGGCTGGAAACACCATATATTTT.

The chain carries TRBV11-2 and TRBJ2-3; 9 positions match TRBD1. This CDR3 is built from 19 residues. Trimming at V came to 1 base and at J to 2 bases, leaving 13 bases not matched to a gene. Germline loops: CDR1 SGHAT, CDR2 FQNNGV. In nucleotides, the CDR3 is TGTGCCAGCAGCTTAGCATTCGCCCGGGACAGGGACCTCACAGATACGCAGTATTTT. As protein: CASSLAFARDRDLTDTQYF.

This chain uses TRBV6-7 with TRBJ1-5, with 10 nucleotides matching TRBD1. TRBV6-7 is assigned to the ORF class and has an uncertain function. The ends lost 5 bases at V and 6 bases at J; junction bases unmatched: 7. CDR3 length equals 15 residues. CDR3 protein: CASSIRTGGGQPQHF. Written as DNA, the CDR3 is TGTGCCAGCAGTATTCGGACAGGGGGTGGTCAGCCCCAGCATTTT.

This CDR3 reads CASSQGTGNTEAFF. The CDR3 DNA is TGTGCCAGCAGCCAAGGGACAGGGAACACTGAAGCTTTCTTT. The genes are TRBV7-9 and TRBJ1-1, with TRBD1 matching 8 bases. This CDR3 is 14 amino acids long. J lost 1 base, V lost 5 bases, and 3 bases had no gene match. CDR1 and CDR2 from the germline V gene are SEHNR and FQNEAQ (reference sequence). The full variable domain, its missing parts supplied by reference TRBV7-9 and TRBJ1-1, is DTGVSQNPRHKITKRGQNVTFRCDPISEHNRLYWYRQTLGQGPEFLTYFQNEAQLEKSRLLSDRFSAERPKGSFSTLEIQRTEQGDSAMYLCASSQGTGNTEAFFGQGTRLTVV.

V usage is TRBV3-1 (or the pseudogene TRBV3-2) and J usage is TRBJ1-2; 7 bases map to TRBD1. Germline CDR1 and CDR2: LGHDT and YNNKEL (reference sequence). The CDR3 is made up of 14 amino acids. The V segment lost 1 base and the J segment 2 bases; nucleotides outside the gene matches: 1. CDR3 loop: CASSQGTGNYGYTF. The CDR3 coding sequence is TGTGCCAGCAGCCAAGGGACAGGCAACTATGGCTACACCTTC.

CDR3 in DNA: TGTGCCAGCAACCCTAGGACAGGAACTGAAGCTTTCTTT. Translation gives CASNPRTGTEAFF. The V and J genes are TRBV5-4 and TRBJ1-1; TRBD1 matches 7 bases. Germline V gene lookup returns CDR1 SGHNT and CDR2 YYREEE (reference sequence). The CDR3 loop spans 13 amino acids. The V segment lost 6 bases and the J segment 5 bases; nucleotides outside the gene matches: 7.

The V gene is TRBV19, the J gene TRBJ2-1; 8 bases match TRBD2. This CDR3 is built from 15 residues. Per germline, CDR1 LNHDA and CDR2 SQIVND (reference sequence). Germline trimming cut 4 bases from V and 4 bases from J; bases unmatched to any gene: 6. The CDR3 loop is CASSSQRGTYNEQFF. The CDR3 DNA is TGTGCCAGTAGTAGCCAGCGGGGGACATACAATGAGCAGTTCTTC.

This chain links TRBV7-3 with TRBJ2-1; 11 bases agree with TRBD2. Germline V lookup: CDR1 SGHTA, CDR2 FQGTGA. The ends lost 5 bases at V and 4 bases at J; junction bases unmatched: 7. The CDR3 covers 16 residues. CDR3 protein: CASSPLAGGPYNEQFF. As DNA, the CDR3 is TGTGCCAGCAGCCCCCTAGCGGGGGGCCCGTACAATGAGCAGTTCTTC.

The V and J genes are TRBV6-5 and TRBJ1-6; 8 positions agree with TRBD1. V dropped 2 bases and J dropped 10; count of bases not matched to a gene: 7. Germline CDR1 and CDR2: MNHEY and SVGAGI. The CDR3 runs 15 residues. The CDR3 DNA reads TGTGCCAGCAGTTACGTCCAGGGGGCGCGATCACCCCTCCACTTT. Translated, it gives CASSYVQGARSPLHF.

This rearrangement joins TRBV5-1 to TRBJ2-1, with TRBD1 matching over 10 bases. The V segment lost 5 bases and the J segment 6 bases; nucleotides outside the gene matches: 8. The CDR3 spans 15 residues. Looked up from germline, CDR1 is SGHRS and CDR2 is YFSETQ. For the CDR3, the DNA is TGCGCCAGCAGGATGGGACAGGGGCCCTCCAATGAGCAGTTCTTC. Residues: CASRMGQGPSNEQFF.

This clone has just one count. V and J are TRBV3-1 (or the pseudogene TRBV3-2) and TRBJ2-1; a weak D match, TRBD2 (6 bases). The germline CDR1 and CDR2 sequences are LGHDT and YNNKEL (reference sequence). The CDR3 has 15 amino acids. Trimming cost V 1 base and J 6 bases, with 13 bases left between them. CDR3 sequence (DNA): TGTGCCAGCAGCCAAGGGGCACTAGCCGGCAATGAGCAGTTCTTC. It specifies CASSQGALAGNEQFF.

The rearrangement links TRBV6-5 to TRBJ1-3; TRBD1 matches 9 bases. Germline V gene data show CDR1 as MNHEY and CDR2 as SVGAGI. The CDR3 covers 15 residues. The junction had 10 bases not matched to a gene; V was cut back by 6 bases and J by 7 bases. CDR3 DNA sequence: TGTGCCAGCAGCCCCTCCGGGACAGGGAGTAACACCATATATTTT. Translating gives CASSPSGTGSNTIYF.

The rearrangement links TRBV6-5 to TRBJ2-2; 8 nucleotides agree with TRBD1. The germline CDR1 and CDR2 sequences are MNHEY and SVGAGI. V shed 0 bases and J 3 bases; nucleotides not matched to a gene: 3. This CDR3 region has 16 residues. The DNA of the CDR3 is TGTGCCAGCAGTTACTCGGACAGGGAGTACACCGGGGAGCTGTTTTTT. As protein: CASSYSDREYTGELFF.

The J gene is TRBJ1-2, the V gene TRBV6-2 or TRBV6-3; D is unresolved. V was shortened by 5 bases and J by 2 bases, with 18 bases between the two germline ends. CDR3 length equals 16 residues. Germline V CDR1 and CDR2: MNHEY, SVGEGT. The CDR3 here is CASSPRRPPTNYGYTF. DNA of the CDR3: TGTGCCAGCAGTCCGCGGCGGCCACCTACCAACTATGGCTACACCTTC.

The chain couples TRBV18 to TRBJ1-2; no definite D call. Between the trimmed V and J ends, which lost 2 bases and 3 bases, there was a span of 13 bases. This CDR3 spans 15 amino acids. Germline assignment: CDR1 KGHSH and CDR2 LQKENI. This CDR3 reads CASSPFTLSDYGYTF. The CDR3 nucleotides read TGTGCCAGCTCACCATTCACGTTGAGCGACTATGGCTACACCTTC. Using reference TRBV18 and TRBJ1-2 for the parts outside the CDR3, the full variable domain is NAGVMQNPRHLVRRRGQEARLRCSPMKGHSHVYWYRQLPEEGLKFMVYLQKENIIDESGMPKERFSAEFPKEGPSILRIQQVVRGDSAAYFCASSPFTLSDYGYTFGSGTRLTVV.

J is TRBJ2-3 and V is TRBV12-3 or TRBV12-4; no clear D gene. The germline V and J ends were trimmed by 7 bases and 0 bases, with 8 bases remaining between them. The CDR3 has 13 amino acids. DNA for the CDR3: TGTGCCAGCACCCTAGACAGCACAGATACGCAGTATTTT. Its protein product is CASTLDSTDTQYF.

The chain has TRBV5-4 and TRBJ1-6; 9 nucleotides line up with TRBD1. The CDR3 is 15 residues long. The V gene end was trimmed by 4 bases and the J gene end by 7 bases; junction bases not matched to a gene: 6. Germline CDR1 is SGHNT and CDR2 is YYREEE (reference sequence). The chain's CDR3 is CASSMTGTGNSPLHF. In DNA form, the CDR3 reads TGTGCCAGCAGCATGACCGGGACAGGGAATTCACCCCTCCACTTT.

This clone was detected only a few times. In DNA, the CDR3 is TGTGCCAGCAGCTTGGGTCTCCTTTACACTGAAGCTTTCTTT. It encodes CASSLGLLYTEAFF. This rearrangement joins TRBV5-4 to TRBJ1-1, with D uncertain. CDR3 length: 14 residues. The V end lost 0 bases, the J end lost 3 bases, and 9 bases lay between the germline ends. Per the germline V gene, CDR1 is SGHNT and CDR2 is YYREEE (reference sequence).

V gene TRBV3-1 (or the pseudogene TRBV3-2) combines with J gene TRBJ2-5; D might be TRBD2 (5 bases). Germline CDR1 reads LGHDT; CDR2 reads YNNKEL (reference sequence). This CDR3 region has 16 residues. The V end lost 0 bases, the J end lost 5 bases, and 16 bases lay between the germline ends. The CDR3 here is CASSQERASWRETQYF. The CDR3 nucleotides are TGTGCCAGCAGCCAAGAAAGGGCTAGCTGGAGGGAGACCCAGTACTTC.

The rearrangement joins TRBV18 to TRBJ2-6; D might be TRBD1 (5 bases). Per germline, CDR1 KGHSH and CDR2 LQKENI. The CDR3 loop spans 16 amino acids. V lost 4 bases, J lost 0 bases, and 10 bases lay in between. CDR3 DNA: TGTGCCAGCTCACTCACAGGCCACTCTGGGGCCAACGTCCTGACTTTC. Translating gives CASSLTGHSGANVLTF.